Shown below are 27 T cell receptor beta chains from a single sample sequenced in a study of blood T cells in healthy people across ages. Alongside a J-beta primer mix, a sample-barcoded 5' primer served in a second PCR lasting about 7 to 11 cycles. TCRdb redid the calling of the 5' RACE reads with MiXCR, one entry per CDR3 protein. The sample lists roughly 730,000 distinct CDR3 sequences, 45% to 70% occurring once. Specimen: blood. The receptors derive from a man in his forties or fifties in good health.

This clonotype was observed a few times. This CDR3 reads CASSLPGQETQYF. The CDR3 coding sequence is TGTGCCAGCAGTTTACCAGGTCAAGAGACCCAGTACTTC. The genes are TRBV28 and TRBJ2-5; D is undetermined. CDR3 length equals 13 residues. V was shortened by 2 bases and J by 2 bases, with 6 bases between the two germline ends. Germline V gene data show CDR1 as MDHEN and CDR2 as SYDVKM. The full variable domain, rest sourced from reference TRBV28 and TRBJ2-5, is DVKVTQSSRYLVKRTGEKVFLECVQDMDHENMFWYRQDPGLGLRLIYFSYDVKMKEKGDIPEGYSVSREKKERFSLILESASTNQTSMYLCASSLPGQETQYFGPGTRLLVL.

The rearrangement links TRBV12-3 or TRBV12-4 to TRBJ2-6; no firm D call. The CDR3 runs 16 residues. The V end was cut by 1 base, the J end by 4 bases, with 11 bases between. The CDR3 loop reads CASSLDRVTGANVLTF. The CDR3 region has the DNA TGTGCCAGCAGTTTAGATCGGGTAACGGGGGCCAACGTCCTGACTTTC.

A single count supports this clonotype. This chain links TRBV5-1 with TRBJ2-1; D gene unclear. The V gene lost 0 bases and the J gene lost 3 bases, with 10 bases spanning the gap. Germline CDR1 and CDR2: SGHRS and YFSETQ. CDR3 length equals 15 residues. The CDR3 nucleotides read TGCGCCAGCAGCTTGGATCAGTGGGGCTACAATGAGCAGTTCTTC. The encoded protein is CASSLDQWGYNEQFF.

The chain carries TRBV11-2 and TRBJ2-7; 9 bases agree with TRBD2. The last part of the DNA fits TRBJ2-5 better; the J call may be wrong. Germline CDR1 and CDR2: SGHAT and FQNNGV. The CDR3 has 15 amino acids. The CDR3 spells CASSLDGTSIETQYF. The CDR3 DNA sequence: TGTGCCAGCAGCTTAGACGGGACTAGCATCGAGACCCAGTACTTC.

This clonotype has only a few counts. V is TRBV6-1 and J is TRBJ1-1, with D uncertain. The CDR3 consists of 14 residues. Trimming pared 1 base from V and 1 base from J, leaving 7 bases between. Germline CDR1 and CDR2: MNHNS and SASEGT. CDR3 bases: TGTGCCAGCAGTGAAGGGACTGGGAACACTGAAGCTTTCTTT. This encodes CASSEGTGNTEAFF.

The genes are TRBV20-1 and TRBJ2-7, with D possibly matching TRBD2 (6 bases). V shed 0 bases and J shed 5 bases, with 20 bases lying between them. This CDR3 comprises 16 residues. Germline V gene sequence: CDR1 DFQATT, CDR2 SNEGSKA (reference sequence). This CDR3 reads CSARDGLGEVGDEQYF. The CDR3 coding sequence is TGCAGTGCTAGAGATGGTTTAGGGGAGGTCGGGGACGAGCAGTACTTC.

CDR3 loop: CASSLISRLGEQYF. CDR3 in DNA: TGTGCCAGCAGTTTAATCTCAAGGCTCGGCGAGCAGTACTTC. The chain has TRBV28 and TRBJ2-5, with D hard to call. Matching the DNA end better, TRBJ2-7 makes the J call doubtful. This CDR3 contains 14 residues. Germline-derived CDR1 and CDR2 are MDHEN and SYDVKM.

This clonotype was seen ten or more times. The rearrangement links TRBV5-1 to TRBJ2-5, with a tentative D call TRBD1 (6 bases). Germline values: CDR1 SGHRS, CDR2 YFSETQ. This CDR3 contains 16 residues. Trimming took off 4 bases at V and 11 bases at J, with 27 bases between the two ends. CDR3 coding DNA: TGCGCCAGCAGCCCCGGGTCCACAGGGCGCCTGGAAGAGCAGTACTTC. Its protein product is CASSPGSTGRLEEQYF.

This CDR3 is CASRGRDTSFYGYTF. CDR3 in DNA: TGTGCCAGCAGGGGCCGGGACACATCATTCTATGGCTACACCTTC. The chain carries TRBV21-1 and TRBJ1-2; TRBD1, as called in the table, went unchecked against the DNA. TRBV21-1 is recorded as a pseudogene. CDR3 length: 15 residues.

The chain carries TRBV7-9 and TRBJ2-3, with D unresolved. V was trimmed by 2 bases and J by 0 bases, leaving 12 bases between them. This CDR3 has 16 amino acids. Germline V lookup: CDR1 SEHNR, CDR2 FQNEAQ (reference sequence). The CDR3 spells CASSLSRIASTDTQYF. The CDR3 DNA is TGTGCCAGCAGCTTAAGTAGGATTGCGAGCACAGATACGCAGTATTTT.

The chain is built from TRBV20-1 and TRBJ2-2; D is uncertain. Trimming removed 3 bases from V and 4 bases from J, with 6 bases in between. CDR1 is DFQATT and CDR2 is SNEGSKA in the germline V gene (reference sequence). The CDR3 totals 12 residues. The CDR3 loop is CSASAGTGELFF. In DNA form, the CDR3 reads TGCAGTGCTAGCGCCGGCACCGGGGAGCTGTTTTTT.

The chain joins TRBV2 to TRBJ2-5; TRBD1 aligns across 11 bases. This CDR3 has 14 residues. V gave up 8 bases and J gave up 4 bases; unmatched junction bases: 6. Germline V gene lookup returns CDR1 SNHLY and CDR2 FYNNEI. The CDR3 protein is CASGTDRGRETQYF. CDR3 coding DNA: TGTGCCAGCGGGACGGACAGGGGGCGAGAGACCCAGTACTTC.

V is TRBV10-3 and J is TRBJ2-3, with TRBD2 as a possible D gene (6 bases). Germline CDR1 and CDR2: ENHRY and SYGVKD. CDR3 length: 16 residues. The V gene lost 3 bases and the J gene lost 7 bases, with 20 bases spanning the gap. The DNA for the CDR3 is TGTGCCATCAGTGACCCCAGCGGAGGGGCGTTATATACGCAGTATTTT. Translation: CAISDPSGGALYTQYF.

This sequence joins TRBV28 and TRBJ2-1; 9 bases match TRBD1. This CDR3 is 11 amino acids long. The germline V gene encodes CDR1 MDHEN and CDR2 SYDVKM. With V trimmed by 6 bases and J by 14 bases, 5 bases remained unmatched. The CDR3 loop is CASSPGTGKFF. In DNA, the CDR3 is TGTGCCAGCAGCCCCGGGACAGGGAAGTTCTTC.

The V and J genes are TRBV5-1 and TRBJ1-2; TRBD1 is a possible D gene (6 bases). CDR1 and CDR2 from the germline V gene are SGHRS and YFSETQ. The CDR3 spans 14 residues. The V and J ends lost 0 bases and 7 bases respectively, with 13 bases between them. CDR3 nucleotides: TGCGCCAGCAGCTTGGCGTCAGGGGCCGGTGGCTACACCTTC. This codes for CASSLASGAGGYTF.

This sequence joins TRBV12-3 or TRBV12-4 and TRBJ2-1; either TRBD1 or TRBD2 may fit D (7 bases each). Between the trimmed V and J ends, which lost 5 bases and 2 bases, there was a span of 13 bases. The CDR3 has 15 residues. The CDR3 sequence: CASSGGGQTYNEQFF. The CDR3 DNA reads as TGTGCCAGCAGTGGGGGGGGACAGACCTACAATGAGCAGTTCTTC.

V is TRBV6-1 and J is TRBJ1-2; 9 bases agree with TRBD1. The CDR3 consists of 19 residues. The V gene's germline CDR1 is MNHNS and CDR2 SASEGT. The trim removed 6 bases at V and 1 base at J, leaving 18 bases unmatched. The CDR3 sequence: CASRSGPRGQGAYNYGYTF. CDR3 nucleotide sequence: TGTGCCAGCAGGTCCGGCCCTCGGGGACAGGGAGCGTATAACTATGGCTACACCTTC.

This sequence joins TRBV7-2 and TRBJ2-7; D perhaps matches TRBD2 (6 bases). CDR1 and CDR2 (germline): SGHTA, FQGNSA. V gave up 4 bases and J gave up 1 base, with 17 bases separating them. This CDR3 is 16 amino acids long. DNA for the CDR3: TGTGCCAGCAGCTCCCCGGGGGTATTTGAGTCCTACGAGCAGTACTTC. It codes for CASSSPGVFESYEQYF.

This clonotype was counted many times. CDR3 sequence reads: CASSLATGGRKGGNIQYF. CDR3 nucleotides: TGCGCCAGCAGCTTGGCCACAGGGGGACGAAAAGGGGGAAACATTCAGTACTTC. The genes are TRBV5-1 and TRBJ2-4; TRBD1 agrees at 8 bases. This CDR3 has 18 amino acids. V dropped 0 bases and J dropped 6; count of bases not matched to a gene: 14. CDR1 SGHRS and CDR2 YFSETQ come from the germline V gene.

This clonotype turned up a few times. CDR3 sequence (DNA): TGTGCCAGCAGTTACCGCAGGGGCAGCTCCTACAATGAGCAGTACTTC. Protein product: CASSYRRGSSYNEQYF. The rearrangement uses TRBV28 and TRBJ2-1, with a weak D call TRBD1 (6 bases). The end of the DNA is better explained by TRBJ2-7, so the J call may be wrong. The CDR3 runs to 16 residues. Germline CDR1 and CDR2: MDHEN and SYDVKM.

This clonotype has a handful of counts. The rearrangement joins TRBV12-3 or TRBV12-4 to TRBJ1-2; no clear D. The CDR3 has 14 amino acids. V shed 4 bases and J shed 1 base, with 10 bases lying between them. The chain's CDR3 is CASSSDGDNYGYTF. The CDR3, as DNA: TGTGCCAGCAGTTCGGACGGCGATAACTATGGCTACACCTTC.

The rearrangement joins TRBV20-1 to TRBJ2-7; 8 bases map to TRBD2. Germline lookup yields CDR1 DFQATT and CDR2 SNEGSKA (reference sequence). V shed 4 bases, J shed 3 bases, and the junction held 2 bases outside the gene matches. This CDR3 comprises 12 residues. The CDR3 DNA follows: TGCAGTGCTACAACTAGCGGCTACGAGCAGTACTTC. Amino acid sequence: CSATTSGYEQYF.

The J gene is TRBJ2-7, the V gene TRBV6-1, with D hard to call. The J call may be mistaken, given a closer DNA end match to TRBJ2-5. Germline loops: CDR1 MNHNS, CDR2 SASEGT. The CDR3 loop spans 15 amino acids. The CDR3 nucleotides read TGTGCCAGCAGTGAAGATGGCAGATTTATACAGACCCAGTACTTC. It yields the protein CASSEDGRFIQTQYF.

V gene TRBV3-1 combines with J gene TRBJ1-5; the match to TRBD1 covers 7 bases. Per the germline V gene, CDR1 is LGHDT and CDR2 is YNNKEL (reference sequence). This CDR3 region has 15 residues. V was clipped by 3 bases and J by 2 bases; unmatched bases: 4. CDR3 in DNA: TGTGCCAGCAGCCAGGGAGGACAGGGCAATCAGCCCCAGCATTTT. Translated, it gives CASSQGGQGNQPQHF.

V and J are TRBV10-3 and TRBJ2-1, with 8 bases matching TRBD1. V dropped 4 bases and J dropped 7; count of bases not matched to a gene: 9. Germline V gives CDR1 ENHRY, CDR2 SYGVKD. CDR3 length: 15 residues. This CDR3 reads CAISGQGARGNEQFF. DNA for the CDR3: TGTGCCATCAGTGGTCAGGGGGCGCGGGGTAATGAGCAGTTCTTC.

The chain has TRBV20-1 and TRBJ1-2, with a weak D call TRBD1 (5 bases). The germline V gene encodes CDR1 DFQATT and CDR2 SNEGSKA (reference sequence). The CDR3 has 15 amino acids. V dropped 0 bases and J dropped 6 bases, with 17 bases sitting between them. DNA for the CDR3: TGCAGTGCTAGAGATTCTTGGGGGGAGAACCATGGCTACACCTTC. Encoded protein: CSARDSWGENHGYTF.

In this sample, this clonotype turned up once. The chain has TRBV2 and TRBJ1-2; unclear D gene. The V gene's germline CDR1 is SNHLY and CDR2 FYNNEI. Trimming left V 4 bases short and J 8 bases short, with 11 bases between. This CDR3 region has 12 residues. The CDR3 protein is CASSGAAGGYTF. CDR3 nucleotide sequence: TGTGCCAGCAGTGGCGCCGCGGGAGGCTACACCTTC.